The 16 T cell receptor beta chains below all came from one sample that was sequenced in a study of immune cell composition in non-small cell lung cancer. Sequencing used immunoSEQ multiplex PCR; TCRdb keeps in-frame clones, though not all of them. The data show over 4,000 clones, 70% to 90% seen once. Normal lung was taken at the farthest possible site, at least 3 cm from tumour. Sequencing input: non-adjacent lung tissue. All receptors come from a human donor with non-small cell lung cancer. Some clones in this sample may be carry-over from other donors' samples.

This clone appeared once. The CDR3 loop is CATRQGAMDTEAFF. The CDR3, as DNA: TGTGCCACTAGACAGGGGGCTATGGACACTGAAGCTTTCTTT. The chain combines TRBV19 with TRBJ1-1; 10 positions agree with TRBD1. The CDR3 spans 14 residues. The germline V gene has CDR1 LNHDA and CDR2 SQIVND (reference sequence). V shed 10 bases and J 3 bases; nucleotides not matched to a gene: 8.

V gene TRBV7-9 combines with J gene TRBJ2-6; 7 bases are shared with TRBD1. After removal of 5 bases from V and 5 bases from J, the junction contained 6 bases not matched to a gene. This CDR3 has 15 amino acids. Germline-derived CDR1 and CDR2 are SEHNR and FQNEAQ (reference sequence). The CDR3 reads CASSVTGLRANVLTF. The DNA for the CDR3 is TGTGCCAGCAGCGTGACAGGGCTGCGGGCCAACGTCCTGACTTTC.

The V call is TRBV6-5, the J call TRBJ1-1; D remains unclear. V gave up 6 bases and J gave up 0 bases, with 11 bases separating them. CDR3 length: 14 residues. Germline lookup yields CDR1 MNHEY and CDR2 SVGAGI. CDR3: CASSPFGVNTEAFF. DNA for the CDR3: TGTGCCAGCAGCCCGTTTGGAGTGAACACTGAAGCTTTCTTT.

J is TRBJ2-2 and V is TRBV18; 7 bases match TRBD1. V lost 1 base to trimming and J lost 3 bases; unmatched junction nucleotides: 8. Germline CDR1 KGHSH, CDR2 LQKENI. The CDR3 consists of 17 residues. The CDR3 region is CASSPRSPGQYTGELFF. Here the CDR3 DNA reads TGTGCCAGCTCACCACGTTCCCCGGGACAGTACACCGGGGAGCTGTTTTTT.

J is TRBJ2-7 and V is TRBV18; possible D gene TRBD2, 5 bases. In germline, CDR1 is KGHSH, CDR2 LQKENI. This CDR3 is 14 amino acids long. V lost 2 bases and J 2 bases, leaving 10 bases between the germline ends. The CDR3 nucleotides are TGTGCCAGCTCACCATCCGGAGGAACCTACGAGCAGTACTTC. As protein: CASSPSGGTYEQYF.

This sequence joins TRBV30 and TRBJ1-1; no firm D call. The CDR3 consists of 13 residues. V shed 4 bases and J shed 1 base, with 10 bases lying between them. From germline, CDR1 is GTSNPN and CDR2 SVGIG (reference sequence). The CDR3 region is CAWKTPANTEAFF. The CDR3 coding sequence is TGTGCCTGGAAGACACCAGCGAACACTGAAGCTTTCTTT.

V usage is TRBV5-1 and J usage is TRBJ2-1; tentative D call: TRBD1 (6 bases). Germline loops: CDR1 SGHRS, CDR2 YFSETQ. This CDR3 has 15 amino acids. The V and J ends lost 4 bases and 7 bases respectively, with 18 bases between them. CDR3 DNA: TGCGCCAGCAGCGGAATGACAGGATCTGTAAATGAGCAGTTCTTC. This sequence encodes CASSGMTGSVNEQFF.

The rearrangement uses TRBV6-1 and TRBJ1-1; 8 nucleotides align to TRBD1. CDR1 MNHNS and CDR2 SASEGT come from the germline V gene. The CDR3 consists of 14 residues. With 7 bases clipped from V and 5 bases from J, the junction kept 9 bases outside the gene matches. CDR3 region: CASNSQGEGTEAFF. CDR3 DNA: TGTGCCAGCAATTCACAGGGGGAGGGAACTGAAGCTTTCTTT.

Here the CDR3 reads CAWAGQPYNSPLHF. DNA for the CDR3: TGTGCCTGGGCGGGCCAACCGTATAATTCACCCCTCCACTTT. This chain uses TRBV30 with TRBJ1-6; the D is unclear. Trimming took off 5 bases at V and 4 bases at J, with 12 bases between the two ends. The CDR3 has 14 amino acids. Germline lookup yields CDR1 GTSNPN and CDR2 SVGIG (reference sequence).

This chain links TRBV27 with TRBJ1-2, with 12 nucleotides matching TRBD1. In germline, CDR1 is MNHEY, CDR2 SMNVEV (reference sequence). Germline trimming cut 5 bases from V and 4 bases from J; bases unmatched to any gene: 8. The CDR3 consists of 16 residues. CDR3 coding DNA: TGTGCCAGCAGTCCGATGGGGACAGGGGGCAGCTATGGCTACACCTTC. Translating it yields CASSPMGTGGSYGYTF.

This clone appeared a few times. V gene TRBV18 combines with J gene TRBJ2-1; 8 positions agree with TRBD2. Germline V gene sequence: CDR1 KGHSH, CDR2 LQKENI. V shed 4 bases and J 12 bases; nucleotides not matched to a gene: 14. The CDR3 runs to 15 residues. The CDR3 sequence: CASSQTSGERRGQFF. In DNA form, the CDR3 reads TGTGCCAGCTCACAAACTAGCGGCGAGCGGCGGGGGCAGTTCTTC.

This chain joins TRBV19 and TRBJ1-2; D remains ambiguous. The V end was cut by 5 bases, the J end by 7 bases, with 17 bases between. The CDR3 is 14 amino acids. Germline CDR1 and CDR2: LNHDA and SQIVND (reference sequence). CDR3 nucleotide sequence: TGTGCCAGTAGTGATCGATTTCTTGGCGGTGGCTACACCTTC. Residues: CASSDRFLGGGYTF.

Details on this clone: The sample has other DNA sequences that encode this CDR3 too. The genes are TRBV9 and TRBJ1-4; 9 bases align to TRBD1. This CDR3 spans 15 amino acids. V lost 4 bases to trimming and J lost 3 bases; unmatched junction nucleotides: 4. Germline V gives CDR1 SGDLS, CDR2 YYNGEE. CDR3 nucleotides: TGTGCCAGCAGCCCGGGACAGGGCTCTAATGAAAAACTGTTTTTT. Translated: CASSPGQGSNEKLFF.

The CDR3 DNA reads TGCAGCGTAGCACTAGCGGGATTAGTCAATGAGCAGTTCTTC. This translates into CSVALAGLVNEQFF. The chain has TRBV29-1 and TRBJ2-1, with TRBD2 matching 10 bases. Germline V gene data show CDR1 as SQVTM and CDR2 as ANQGSEA. This CDR3 has 14 amino acids. J gave up 6 bases and V 6 bases, and 8 bases lay outside the gene matches.

CDR3 in DNA: TGTGCCAGCAGCTTTGCCGGACAGGGGTCCGACGAGCAGTACTTC. Translated, it gives CASSFAGQGSDEQYF. The chain uses TRBV11-2 and TRBJ2-7; TRBD1 matches at 9 bases. V trimming: 3 bases; J trimming: 5 bases; junction bases outside the gene matches: 8. The CDR3 loop spans 15 amino acids. Germline V lookup: CDR1 SGHAT, CDR2 FQNNGV.

The chain recombines TRBV4-3 with TRBJ2-3; D may be TRBD1 (8 bases). Trimming shortened V by 0 bases and J by 4 bases, and 11 bases separated the two germline ends. In germline, CDR1 is LGHNA, CDR2 YSLEER. The CDR3 consists of 15 residues. The CDR3 region has the DNA TGCGCCAGCAGCCAAGATACAGGGGGGGCAGATACGCAGTATTTT. This translates into CASSQDTGGADTQYF.